The rows below give T cell receptor beta chains drawn from one sample of a study of shared clonotypes between healthy human individuals. Only in-frame clones appear in the TCRdb table, and some are missing; sequencing was by immunoSEQ multiplex PCR. Of hundreds of thousands of clones in the sample, more than 95% were seen once. Sequences were obtained from naive CD4+ T cells sorted from blood. The receptor source for this set is a woman in her thirties in good health. CDR3s include the opening cysteine and the closing phenylalanine or tryptophan. The order of the fields is clone size, J gene, V gene, CDR3 protein. Expanded clones are given a class, and other clones once, few, many or no size at all.

abundance: .
j_gene: TRBJ1-2
v_gene: TRBV2
CDR3aa: CASSEQGSADYGYTF

abundance: .
j_gene: TRBJ2-7
v_gene: TRBV6-1
CDR3aa: CASREAGTGGGKQYF

abundance: .
j_gene: TRBJ2-7
v_gene: TRBV5-1
CDR3aa: CASSWGTSGYYEQYF

abundance: .
j_gene: TRBJ2-7
v_gene: TRBV28
CDR3aa: CASVRDRSYEQYF

abundance: .
j_gene: TRBJ1-5
v_gene: TRBV4-2
CDR3aa: CASSQGRVSNQPQHF

abundance: .
j_gene: TRBJ2-7
v_gene: TRBV18
CDR3aa: CASSPTGLSYEQYF

abundance: .
j_gene: TRBJ2-1
v_gene: TRBV29-1
CDR3aa: CSVGGIEQFF

abundance: .
j_gene: TRBJ1-4
v_gene: TRBV9
CDR3aa: CASSARQWGFEKLFF

abundance: .
j_gene: TRBJ1-2
v_gene: TRBV18
CDR3aa: CASSSDRGQYGYTF

abundance: once
j_gene: TRBJ2-1
v_gene: TRBV7-9
CDR3aa: CASSLNGEQFF

abundance: once
j_gene: TRBJ1-4
v_gene: TRBV28
CDR3aa: CATLGLPHEKLFF

abundance: .
j_gene: TRBJ2-2
v_gene: TRBV2
CDR3aa: CASRPGLAGTGELFF

abundance: .
j_gene: TRBJ1-2
v_gene: TRBV4-2
CDR3aa: CASSQTGANYGYTF

abundance: .
j_gene: TRBJ2-3
v_gene: TRBV14
CDR3aa: CASSLSRAAQYF

abundance: .
j_gene: TRBJ2-3
v_gene: TRBV14
CDR3aa: CASSLTGHQWTDTQYF

abundance: .
j_gene: TRBJ1-2
v_gene: TRBV28
CDR3aa: CASSLVASPYGYTF

abundance: .
j_gene: TRBJ1-4
v_gene: TRBV5-6
CDR3aa: CASSGRTATNEKLFF

abundance: .
j_gene: TRBJ2-5
v_gene: TRBV11-2
CDR3aa: CASSLEEGPQETQYF

abundance: .
j_gene: TRBJ2-7
v_gene: TRBV28
CDR3aa: CASSLPAREGNYEQYF

abundance: .
j_gene: TRBJ1-2
v_gene: TRBV5-1
CDR3aa: CASSGGSQGYTF

abundance: .
j_gene: TRBJ1-2
v_gene: TRBV18
CDR3aa: CASSPGNRVGGYTF

abundance: once
j_gene: TRBJ2-1
v_gene: TRBV4-1
CDR3aa: CASSIFRGNEQFF

abundance: once
j_gene: TRBJ2-7
v_gene: TRBV25-1
CDR3aa: CASSEDNSYEQYF

abundance: .
j_gene: TRBJ1-1
v_gene: TRBV7-6
CDR3aa: CASSLGPVLIEAFF

abundance: .
j_gene: TRBJ1-1
v_gene: TRBV5-1
CDR3aa: CASYLGEGTEAFF

abundance: .
j_gene: TRBJ2-1
v_gene: TRBV19
CDR3aa: CASSMGGSSYNEQFF

abundance: .
j_gene: TRBJ2-1
v_gene: TRBV21-1
CDR3aa: CASSNKQGFAYNEQFF

abundance: .
j_gene: TRBJ2-7
v_gene: TRBV28
CDR3aa: CASFSGTASYEQYF

abundance: .
j_gene: .
v_gene: TRBV27
CDR3aa: CASSSSGLGTYEQYF

abundance: .
j_gene: TRBJ2-7
v_gene: TRBV10-3
CDR3aa: CAISEGNPYEQYF

abundance: .
j_gene: TRBJ2-7
v_gene: TRBV30
CDR3aa: CAWSFSNRNEQYF

abundance: .
j_gene: TRBJ2-3
v_gene: TRBV5-1
CDR3aa: CASSRGQGAGTDTQYF

abundance: .
j_gene: TRBJ2-1
v_gene: TRBV29-1
CDR3aa: CSVGDRGQDEQFF